These 25 T cell receptor beta chains originate from one sample sequenced in a study of T-cell memory formation after mild COVID-19. TCRdb reprocessed the 5' RACE reads with MiXCR, giving one entry per CDR3 protein. The repertoire includes tens of thousands of distinct CDR3 sequences, around 6.1% of them detected once, and 0.79% sits in the top ten. The sequenced sample was PBMCs or a T cell subset sorted from them (not recorded which). All receptors come from an adult who had mild COVID-19 (a few samples of this study predate the infection). Cell type and time point are not known.

This clonotype showed up just a few times. The chain carries TRBV20-1 and TRBJ2-1; 14 bases line up with TRBD2. CDR3 length: 14 residues. Germline V lookup: CDR1 DFQATT, CDR2 SNEGSKA (reference sequence). V shed 5 bases, J shed 8 bases, and the junction held 5 bases outside the gene matches. CDR3 nucleotide sequence: TGCAGTGCTGGGACTAGCGGGAGAACCTATGAGCAGTTCTTC. It yields the protein CSAGTSGRTYEQFF.

Many counts were recorded for this clonotype. The CDR3 sequence is CASSLVPAAAEQYF. The CDR3 DNA is TGCGCCAGCAGCTTGGTCCCCGCCGCAGCTGAGCAGTACTTC. This rearrangement joins TRBV5-1 to TRBJ2-7, with D unclear. Between the trimmed V and J ends, which lost 0 bases and 7 bases, there was a span of 14 bases. The germline V gene has CDR1 SGHRS and CDR2 YFSETQ. The CDR3 loop spans 14 amino acids.

This clonotype was counted a few times. The V and J genes are TRBV5-5 and TRBJ2-1, with D possibly being TRBD1 or TRBD2 (7 bases each). Germline V lookup: CDR1 SGHKS, CDR2 YYEKEE (reference sequence). The CDR3 contains 14 residues. V was cut by 0 bases and J by 10 bases, with 14 bases left in between. The CDR3 reads CASSLGGGGREQFF. DNA for the CDR3: TGTGCCAGCAGCTTGGGGGGAGGGGGCAGGGAGCAGTTCTTC.

This clonotype was counted many times. The chain couples TRBV7-6 to TRBJ2-1; a weak D match, TRBD2 (5 bases). Trimming pared 5 bases from V and 5 bases from J, leaving 13 bases between. Germline CDR1 reads SGHVS; CDR2 reads FNYEAQ. CDR3 size: 14 residues. CDR3 sequence: CASSPGPGNNEQFF. CDR3 bases: TGTGCCAGCAGCCCGGGCCCGGGGAACAATGAGCAGTTCTTC.

In this sample, this clonotype turned up many times. This rearrangement joins TRBV7-2 to TRBJ2-1, with D maybe TRBD2 (6 bases). The CDR3 is made up of 17 amino acids. The V end was cut by 5 bases, the J end by 3 bases, with 20 bases between. Germline values: CDR1 SGHTA, CDR2 FQGNSA. The CDR3, as DNA: TGTGCCAGCAGCCCAGGGCTCGGGGGAAATGTCTACAATGAGCAGTTCTTC. Translated, it gives CASSPGLGGNVYNEQFF.

This clonotype was counted at least ten times. This chain uses TRBV20-1 with TRBJ2-1; tentatively, D is TRBD1 or TRBD2 (6 bases each). Trimming took off 3 bases at V and 12 bases at J, with 21 bases between the two ends. The CDR3 has 14 residues. Germline V CDR1 and CDR2: DFQATT, SNEGSKA (reference sequence). Written as DNA, the CDR3 is TGCAGTGCTAGTCCGGGGGCCCAAAGACCGACGCAGTTCTTC. Translating gives CSASPGAQRPTQFF.

This clonotype was found many times. The DNA for the CDR3 is TGTGCCAGCAGCCCACCTATCCAAGCGGGGGGGCGTGAGACCCAGTACTTC. It yields the protein CASSPPIQAGGRETQYF. The chain combines TRBV7-7 with TRBJ2-5, with 10 bases identical to TRBD2. Looked up from germline, CDR1 is SSHAT and CDR2 is FNYEAQ (reference sequence). The V and J ends lost 5 bases and 5 bases, in that order; junction bases with no gene match: 14. The CDR3 loop spans 17 amino acids.

In its sample, this clonotype was seen many times. The chain has TRBV9 and TRBJ2-7, with D uncertain. Trimming stripped 7 bases from V and 3 bases from J, with 11 bases between. This CDR3 has 12 residues. Germline CDR1 SGDLS, CDR2 YYNGEE. In nucleotides, the CDR3 is TGTGCCAGCTCTAACACGCGCTACGAGCAGTACTTC. This codes for CASSNTRYEQYF.

This clonotype is medium-sized within its sample. CDR3 protein: CASSLSSYEQYF. CDR3 bases: TGCGCCAGCAGCTTGAGCTCCTACGAGCAGTACTTC. The gene calls are TRBV5-1 and TRBJ2-7, with D hard to call. CDR1 is SGHRS, CDR2 YFSETQ, per germline. Trimming took off 1 base at V and 0 bases at J, with 2 bases between the two ends. The CDR3 is made up of 12 amino acids.

This clonotype was seen only a few times. The V and J genes are TRBV18 and TRBJ2-7; no firm D call. The CDR3 is 12 residues long. The V gene lost 6 bases and the J gene lost 6 bases, with 12 bases spanning the gap. Germline-derived CDR1 and CDR2 are KGHSH and LQKENI. The CDR3 DNA reads as TGTGCCAGCTCCGACTCTAAGGGCGAGCAGTACTTC. Amino acids: CASSDSKGEQYF.

The table lists this clonotype with a few counts. The V call is TRBV5-1, the J call TRBJ2-1, with 7 bases identical to TRBD2. With V trimmed by 0 bases and J by 8 bases, 5 bases remained unmatched. This CDR3 has 14 amino acids. CDR1 and CDR2 (germline): SGHRS, YFSETQ. CDR3 amino acids: CASSLAAGVDEQFF. CDR3 bases: TGCGCCAGCAGCTTGGCGGCGGGGGTGGATGAGCAGTTCTTC.

In this sample, this clonotype turned up a few times. The chain joins TRBV10-3 to TRBJ1-4; possibly TRBD1 for D (5 bases). The ends were cut back, 6 bases at V and 5 bases at J, with 13 bases in the middle. From germline, CDR1 is ENHRY and CDR2 SYGVKD. The CDR3 sequence is 14 residues long. The CDR3 sequence: CAIRAGATNEKLFF. CDR3 DNA sequence: TGTGCCATCAGAGCCGGGGCTACGAATGAAAAACTGTTTTTT.

In this sample, this clonotype turned up a few times. The chain carries TRBV5-6 and TRBJ2-1; the match to TRBD1 covers 10 bases. The ends lost 7 bases at V and 6 bases at J; junction bases unmatched: 10. Germline values: CDR1 SGHDT, CDR2 YYEEEE. The CDR3 is made up of 15 amino acids. CDR3 loop: CASGSGTGEANEQFF. The CDR3 bases are TGTGCCAGCGGGTCCGGGACAGGGGAAGCCAATGAGCAGTTCTTC.

This clonotype was seen many times. For the CDR3, the DNA is TGCGCCAGCAGCTTGTGGGTAGCGGCAGGTTACAATGAGCAGTTCTTC. As protein: CASSLWVAAGYNEQFF. The J gene is TRBJ2-1, the V gene TRBV5-1; the D gene is possibly TRBD2 (6 bases). Trimming left V 1 base short and J 4 bases short, with 15 bases between. The CDR3 loop spans 16 amino acids. In germline, CDR1 is SGHRS, CDR2 YFSETQ. The full variable domain, its missing parts supplied by reference TRBV5-1 and TRBJ2-1, is KAGVTQTPRYLIKTRGQQVTLSCSPISGHRSVSWYQQTPGQGLQFLFEYFSETQRNKGNFPGRFSGRQFSNSRSEMNVSTLELGDSALYLCASSLWVAAGYNEQFFGPGTRLTVL.

In its sample, this clonotype was seen a few times. This sequence joins TRBV18 and TRBJ2-3, with D uncertain. The V end was cut by 2 bases, the J end by 4 bases, with 7 bases between. The CDR3 has 13 residues. CDR1 is KGHSH and CDR2 is LQKENI in the germline V gene. The CDR3 protein is CASSPSRSDTQYF. In nucleotides, the CDR3 is TGTGCCAGCTCACCAAGTAGATCAGATACGCAGTATTTT.

This clonotype occurred many times. The chain couples TRBV29-1 to TRBJ2-3, with D unclear. The CDR3 loop spans 15 amino acids. Trimming took 1 base from V and 3 from J, leaving 14 bases between them. Germline CDR1 SQVTM, CDR2 ANQGSEA. The CDR3 DNA reads TGCAGCGTTGAAGCCCTATATAGTGCAACAGATACGCAGTATTTT. The encoded protein is CSVEALYSATDTQYF.

V and J are TRBV6-5 and TRBJ1-1; D gene ambiguous. The CDR3 sequence is 15 residues long. Germline loops: CDR1 MNHEY, CDR2 SVGAGI. The V end lost 2 bases, the J end lost 2 bases, and 12 bases lay between the germline ends. In nucleotides, the CDR3 is TGTGCCAGCAGTTACGCGATCACAGTAAACACTGAAGCTTTCTTT. It codes for CASSYAITVNTEAFF.

This clonotype was counted ten times or more. Written as DNA, the CDR3 is TGTGCCACTAAACTAGCGGGTTCCTACAATGAGCAGTTCTTC. Its translation: CATKLAGSYNEQFF. This sequence joins TRBV15 and TRBJ2-1; 9 bases align to TRBD2. Germline V gene data show CDR1 as LNHNV and CDR2 as YYDKDF (reference sequence). The CDR3 sequence is 14 residues long. The junction had 4 bases not matched to a gene; V was cut back by 9 bases and J by 1 base. Full variable domain (outside the CDR3, taken from reference TRBV15 and TRBJ2-1): DAMVIQNPRYQVTQFGKPVTLSCSQTLNHNVMYWYQQKSSQAPKLLFHYYDKDFNNEADTPDNFQSRRPNTSFCFLDIRSPGLGDTAMYLCATKLAGSYNEQFFGPGTRLTVL.

This clonotype was seen only a few times. This chain connects TRBV9 to TRBJ2-7, with 11 bases lining up with TRBD2. V lost 4 bases to trimming and J lost 7 bases; unmatched junction nucleotides: 16. The germline CDR1 and CDR2 sequences are SGDLS and YYNGEE. The length of the CDR3 is 17 residues. This CDR3 is CASSPQGLAGGPGEQYF. For the CDR3, the DNA is TGTGCCAGCAGCCCCCAGGGATTAGCGGGAGGGCCGGGAGAGCAGTACTTC.

In this sample, this clonotype turned up a few times. This chain joins TRBV2 and TRBJ2-5, with TRBD2 identical over 10 bases. V dropped 7 bases and J dropped 2; count of bases not matched to a gene: 7. The CDR3 contains 15 residues. Germline V gene lookup returns CDR1 SNHLY and CDR2 FYNNEI. The CDR3 DNA is TGTGCCAGCACCGACCAGGGACTAGCGCAAGAGACCCAGTACTTC. Translated, it gives CASTDQGLAQETQYF.

This clonotype has at least ten counts. CDR3: CASSGGSLYNEQFF. In DNA form, the CDR3 reads TGTGCCAGCAGTGGGGGATCCCTCTACAATGAGCAGTTCTTC. The chain uses TRBV12-3 or TRBV12-4 and TRBJ2-1; D is possibly TRBD1 or TRBD2 (5 bases each). V shed 5 bases and J shed 3 bases, with 11 bases lying between them. CDR3 length: 14 residues.

This clonotype was recorded many times. The CDR3, as DNA: TGCGCCAGCAGCCCCGGGACAGGGGGCCGGTCCAATCAGCCCCAGCATTTT. Residues: CASSPGTGGRSNQPQHF. The genes are TRBV5-1 and TRBJ1-5; 12 nucleotides align to TRBD1. Germline-derived CDR1 and CDR2 are SGHRS and YFSETQ. The CDR3 has 17 amino acids. J was trimmed by 3 bases and V by 4 bases; bases with no gene match: 8.

In this sample, this clonotype turned up a few times. One junction end does not reproduce the germline sequence, and a read error may be involved. CDR3 DNA: TGCGCCAGCAGCCAAGCAAGGAACAGTGAAGCTTTCTTT. Translated, it gives CASSQARNSEAFF. The gene calls are TRBV4-3 and TRBJ1-1; D unresolved. Germline V gene lookup returns CDR1 LGHNA and CDR2 YSLEER. This CDR3 spans 13 amino acids.

This clonotype came up many times. The chain employs TRBV7-8 and TRBJ1-1; weak D call: TRBD1 (6 bases). Germline values: CDR1 SGHVS, CDR2 FQNEAQ. The length of the CDR3 is 14 residues. V was clipped by 3 bases and J by 2 bases, with 10 bases between them. The CDR3 spells CASSLGTSNTEAFF. CDR3 coding DNA: TGTGCCAGCAGCTTGGGGACATCCAACACTGAAGCTTTCTTT. The full variable domain, in which reference TRBV7-8 and TRBJ1-1 provide the parts outside the CDR3, is GAGVSQSPRYKVAKRGQDVALRCDPISGHVSLFWYQQALGQGPEFLTYFQNEAQLDKSGLPSDRFFAERPEGSVSTLKIQRTQQEDSAVYLCASSLGTSNTEAFFGQGTRLTVV.

The rearrangement uses TRBV4-1 and TRBJ1-5; D is undetermined. The V end lost 3 bases, the J end lost 3 bases, and 6 bases lay between the germline ends. The germline V gene has CDR1 MGHRA and CDR2 YSYEKL. This CDR3 comprises 13 residues. This CDR3 is CASSQDPNQPQHF. The DNA for the CDR3 is TGCGCCAGCAGCCAGGATCCCAATCAGCCCCAGCATTTT.